Listed here are 13 T cell receptor beta chains from one sample, sequenced in a study of shared T cell receptors in the human thymus. Some clones are missing from TCRdb's copy, which holds only in-frame ones; the method was immunoSEQ multiplex PCR. The table includes hundreds of thousands of clones, 88% detected once. The sample also formed part of further work on human thymus T cells.

Sequenced: thymocytes. Receptors originate from a boy less than two years old with a congenital heart defect.

The V call is TRBV6-1, the J call TRBJ2-5; D perhaps matches TRBD1 (6 bases). V was cut by 6 bases and J by 3 bases, with 11 bases left in between. Germline V gene lookup returns CDR1 MNHNS and CDR2 SASEGT. The CDR3 loop spans 13 amino acids. In nucleotides, the CDR3 is TGTGCCAGCAGCCGGACAGACAAAGAGACCCAGTACTTC. The encoded protein is CASSRTDKETQYF.

The chain joins TRBV27 to TRBJ1-1; 9 nucleotides agree with TRBD1. Trimming cost V 3 bases and J 1 base; bases outside gene matches: 9. The CDR3 is made up of 17 amino acids. Germline V gene sequence: CDR1 MNHEY, CDR2 SMNVEV (reference sequence). CDR3 bases: TGTGCCAGCAGTTTTTCGGACAGGGGCGCGGGGAACACTGAAGCTTTCTTT. This encodes CASSFSDRGAGNTEAFF.

This clone was detected once. The chain employs TRBV2 and TRBJ2-7; 7 bases are shared with TRBD2. The V gene end was trimmed by 6 bases and the J gene end by 5 bases; junction bases not matched to a gene: 13. Germline V gene lookup returns CDR1 SNHLY and CDR2 FYNNEI. The CDR3 consists of 15 residues. The CDR3 DNA is TGTGCCAGCAGGGACTCTGCGGGAGTATCCCACGAGCAGTACTTC. It translates to CASRDSAGVSHEQYF.

The chain couples TRBV15 to TRBJ2-1; 7 bases map to TRBD1. The germline V gene has CDR1 LNHNV and CDR2 YYDKDF (reference sequence). This CDR3 region has 14 residues. V shed 5 bases and J 9 bases; nucleotides not matched to a gene: 10. Written as DNA, the CDR3 is TGTGCCACCAGCGACACGGGACAGTCTTTTGAGCAGTTCTTC. This encodes CATSDTGQSFEQFF.

The rearrangement uses TRBV27 and TRBJ1-2; D not certain. CDR1 MNHEY and CDR2 SMNVEV come from the germline V gene (reference sequence). V lost 6 bases, J lost 2 bases, and 10 bases lay in between. The CDR3 runs to 13 residues. The CDR3 protein is CASRGGENYGYTF. As DNA, the CDR3 is TGTGCCAGCAGAGGAGGAGAAAACTATGGCTACACCTTC.

This clone is a singleton in its sample. The chain employs TRBV5-6 and TRBJ1-1; a possible D gene is TRBD1 (5 bases). There are 15 residues in the CDR3. Germline V gives CDR1 SGHDT, CDR2 YYEEEE. Trimming removed 7 bases from V and 1 base from J, with 17 bases in between. CDR3 DNA: TGTGCCAGCCGCCCGGGGGTTGGGACGAACACTGAAGCTTTCTTT. Translation gives CASRPGVGTNTEAFF. The full variable domain, with the rest looked up from reference TRBV5-6 and TRBJ1-1, is DAGVTQSPTHLIKTRGQQVTLRCSPKSGHDTVSWYQQALGQGPQFIFQYYEEEERQRGNFPDRFSGHQFPNYSSELNVNALLLGDSALYLCASRPGVGTNTEAFFGQGTRLTVV.

The chain is built from TRBV5-1 and TRBJ1-6, with D possibly TRBD1 on 5 matching bases. Germline V gene lookup returns CDR1 SGHRS and CDR2 YFSETQ. This CDR3 has 16 amino acids. V shed 0 bases and J shed 5 bases, with 12 bases lying between them. The CDR3: CASSLGGPPNNSPLHF. DNA for the CDR3: TGCGCCAGCAGCTTGGGGGGCCCCCCGAATAATTCACCCCTCCACTTT.

The chain recombines TRBV9 with TRBJ2-7; 12 nucleotides match TRBD2. The CDR3 has 16 amino acids. Germline-derived CDR1 and CDR2 are SGDLS and YYNGEE. With V trimmed by 0 bases and J by 7 bases, 8 bases remained unmatched. CDR3 DNA sequence: TGTGCCAGCAGCGTAGGGTCTAGCGGGAGGGCCCGGGAGCAGTACTTC. It yields the protein CASSVGSSGRAREQYF.

The rearrangement joins TRBV6-4 to TRBJ2-2; 8 nucleotides line up with TRBD1. J was trimmed by 2 bases and V by 6 bases; bases with no gene match: 2. The length of the CDR3 is 14 residues. Germline loops: CDR1 MRHNA, CDR2 SNTAGT. This CDR3 reads CASRGQGNTGELFF. The CDR3, as DNA: TGTGCCAGCAGAGGACAGGGAAACACCGGGGAGCTGTTTTTT.

V and J are TRBV10-2 and TRBJ2-1, with 7 bases matching TRBD2. CDR1 is WSHSY and CDR2 is SAAADI in the germline V gene. V lost 10 bases to trimming and J lost 2 bases; unmatched junction nucleotides: 8. This CDR3 has 14 residues. In nucleotides, the CDR3 is TGCGCCACCTGGGAGGGACTTGCCTACAATGAGCAGTTCTTC. This translates into CATWEGLAYNEQFF.

The V gene is TRBV7-6, the J gene TRBJ1-5; 7 nucleotides line up with TRBD1. From germline, CDR1 is SGHVS and CDR2 FNYEAQ. There are 20 residues in the CDR3. V lost 5 bases and J lost 0; bases outside the gene matches: 19. Written as DNA, the CDR3 is TGTGCCAGCAGCCCCTACTTGGGCTGGACAGGTGTGGCTAGCAATCAGCCCCAGCATTTT. As protein: CASSPYLGWTGVASNQPQHF.

This sequence joins TRBV6-5 and TRBJ1-1; D is uncertain. Trimming took off 2 bases at V and 3 bases at J, with 13 bases between the two ends. This CDR3 comprises 15 residues. Germline V gives CDR1 MNHEY, CDR2 SVGAGI. The CDR3 DNA is TGTGCCAGCAGTTACAGCGGCCCCCAGGACACTGAAGCTTTCTTT. Translation: CASSYSGPQDTEAFF.

This chain links TRBV4-3 with TRBJ2-1; the match to TRBD1 covers 8 bases. This CDR3 contains 17 residues. CDR1 is LGHNA, CDR2 YSLEER, per germline. V shed 1 base and J 7 bases; nucleotides not matched to a gene: 12. The CDR3, as DNA: TGCGCCAGCAGCCAAGCCGCCGGGACAGGCATGGGGAATGAGCAGTTCTTC. Its translation: CASSQAAGTGMGNEQFF.